These 8 T cell receptor beta chains were all obtained from the same sample, sequenced in a study of CD8+CD57+ T cells in acquired aplastic anemia. Genomic DNA provided the template from which TCR beta VDJ and CDR3 profiles were obtained. TCRdb re-called the reads through MiXCR, storing one row per CDR3 protein. Of fewer than 200,000 distinct CDR3 sequences listed, 55% to 80% are singletons. Input material: sorted CD4+, CD8+, or CD8+CD57+ T cells (not recorded which) from PBMCs. These receptors came from a human donor in good health.

The rearrangement joins TRBV7-9 to TRBJ1-3; D not resolved. The germline V gene has CDR1 SEHNR and CDR2 FQNEAQ (reference sequence). The V and J ends lost 5 bases and 2 bases respectively, with 10 bases between them. There are 14 residues in the CDR3. CDR3 sequence: CASSPDETGNTIYF. CDR3 DNA: TGTGCCAGCAGCCCGGACGAGACTGGAAACACCATATATTTT.

This clonotype was observed many times. This CDR3 reads CASSQVTGPNTDTQYF. The CDR3 coding sequence is TGCGCCAGCAGCCAGGTAACAGGGCCAAACACAGATACGCAGTATTTT. This sequence joins TRBV4-3 and TRBJ2-3; the D gene is possibly TRBD1 (6 bases). The length of the CDR3 is 16 residues. Germline V gene lookup returns CDR1 LGHNA and CDR2 YSLEER. Trimming removed 3 bases at V and 2 bases at J, with 15 bases between.

Ten or more counts support this clonotype. The J gene is TRBJ1-2, the V gene TRBV28; D call uncertain. Germline lookup yields CDR1 MDHEN and CDR2 SYDVKM. This CDR3 region has 11 residues. The ends were cut back, 3 bases at V and 8 bases at J, with 7 bases in the middle. The CDR3 is CASSLGGGYTF. CDR3 in DNA: TGTGCCAGCAGTTTGGGAGGCGGCTACACCTTC.

Of note for this clonotype: The CDR3 does not end in the conserved phenylalanine or tryptophan, so this is likely a read error. This chain uses TRBV2 with TRBJ2-5; D perhaps matches TRBD2 (6 bases). Germline CDR1 is SNHLY and CDR2 is FYNNEI. The CDR3 is 12 residues long. The V gene lost 8 bases and the J gene lost 1 base, with 8 bases spanning the gap. CDR3 amino acids: CASRDFQETQYS. The CDR3 DNA follows: TGTGCCAGCCGGGACTTCCAAGAGACCCAGTACTCC.

The rearrangement links TRBV2 to TRBJ1-5; 9 positions match TRBD1. This CDR3 is 22 amino acids long. Germline V gene data show CDR1 as SNHLY and CDR2 as FYNNEI. Losses at the gene ends were 8 bases for V and 0 bases for J; bases not matched to a gene: 26. CDR3 amino acids: CASGKQGQGTYNEQNSNQPQHF. The CDR3 DNA sequence: TGTGCCAGCGGCAAGCAGGGACAGGGTACCTACAATGAGCAGAATAGCAATCAGCCCCAGCATTTT.

The CDR3 sequence is CASSHRENTEAFF. In DNA form, the CDR3 reads TGTGCCAGCAGCCACAGGGAGAACACTGAAGCTTTCTTT. This chain uses TRBV7-9 with TRBJ1-1, with a weak D call TRBD1 (6 bases). CDR1 and CDR2 (germline): SEHNR, FQNEAQ (reference sequence). The V gene lost 5 bases and the J gene lost 1 base, with 8 bases spanning the gap. The CDR3 runs 13 residues.

This rearrangement joins TRBV11-3 to TRBJ2-5; tentative D call: TRBD2 (5 bases). The V end was cut by 2 bases, the J end by 2 bases, with 12 bases between. Germline V gives CDR1 SGHNT, CDR2 YENEEA. The CDR3 runs to 15 residues. The CDR3 coding sequence is TGTGCCAGCAGCTTATCTTCCGGGGTGCAAGAGACCCAGTACTTC. Translating gives CASSLSSGVQETQYF. Drawing the rest from reference TRBV11-3 and TRBJ2-5, the complete variable domain is EAGVVQSPRYKIIEKKQPVAFWCNPISGHNTLYWYLQNLGQGPELLIRYENEEAVDDSQLPKDRFSAERLKGVDSTLKIQPAELGDSAVYLCASSLSSGVQETQYFGPGTRLLVL.

Concerning this clonotype itself: A much larger clone is a single base away; this may be a read error. V usage is TRBV12-5 and J usage is TRBJ2-1, with D unclear. Per germline, CDR1 LGHNT and CDR2 FRNRAP. The CDR3 is made up of 11 amino acids. CDR3 nucleotide sequence: TGTGCTAGTGGTTCGCACAATGGGCAGTTCTTC. It codes for CASGSHNGQFF. The variable domain in full, completed from reference TRBV12-5 and TRBJ2-1, reads DARVTQTPRHKVTEMGQEVTMRCQPILGHNTVFWYRQTMMQGLELLAYFRNRAPLDDSGMPKDRFSAEMPDATLATLKIQPSEPRDSAVYFCASGSHNGQFFGPGTRLTVL.